The clone carrying this T cell receptor (beta chain) was observed once. Methods used by the authors: Scientists estimated how many nucleated cells there were by amplifying reference gene primers. Assay used: immunoSEQ multiplex PCR; TCRdb lists only in-frame clones, some missing. V, J and clone size are taken as reported in that table, and D and trimming were inferred from the DNA itself. This sample has roughly 380,000 clones, with roughly 90% found just once. This sample is part of a study of blood T cell repertoires in COVID-19. Membership in each cohort depended on participant-reported clinical history. No more than 2 weeks before study entry, exposed participants had met a case of COVID-19. CDR1 is MDHEN, CDR2 SYDVKM, per germline. V lost 2 bases and J 0 bases, leaving 8 bases between the germline ends. The CDR3 covers 15 residues.

Material: PBMCs or T cells enriched from blood (not recorded which). This clonotype was obtained from a woman aged 25 to 39 who had been exposed to COVID-19. This chain connects TRBV28 to TRBJ2-1; tentative D call: TRBD2 (6 bases). In nucleotides, the CDR3 is TGTGCCAGCAGTTTACTAGCGACCTCCTACAATGAGCAGTTCTTC. This translates into CASSLLATSYNEQFF.